The sequence of this T cell receptor (beta chain) was determined in a study of spatial heterogeneity in lung cancer. Study background: Consistent detection of more beta-chain than alpha-chain sequences was observed.

Time point in this sample: sample taken at primary tumor resection. The donors, roughly 70 patients with untreated early-stage non-small cell lung cancer, provided the samples. Sequencing of whole RNA from tumor, nontumor lung or frozen PBMC involved no sorting. TCR cDNA molecules each had a unique molecular identifier. Using its own MiXCR run on the 5' RACE reads, TCRdb lists one record per CDR3 protein. In the table there are around 3,000 distinct CDR3 sequences, about a sixth of which are singletons. This clonotype is termed large (0.1 to 1%). This CDR3 region has 14 residues. The ends were cut back, 1 base at V and 6 bases at J, with 9 bases in the middle.

This sequence was found in a female donor with early-stage non-small cell lung cancer. The rearrangement uses TRBV12-3 or TRBV12-4 and TRBJ2-2; D call uncertain. The sequencing here drew on normal lung tissue next to the tumor, taken at surgery. The CDR3 DNA is TGTGCCAGCAGTTTAGTTATAGGCGCCGGGGAGCTGTTTTTT. As protein: CASSLVIGAGELFF.